Listed below are T cell receptor beta chains from one sample, sequenced in a study of CD8 T cells in ankylosing spondylitis. TCRdb recomputed calls from the 5' RACE reads with MiXCR, one row per CDR3 protein. The table has 250,000 to 350,000 distinct CDR3 sequences, roughly 20% seen once. Input material: blood, either unsorted or a sorted T cell fraction (not recorded which). The origin of the receptors is a male donor with ankylosing spondylitis or in good health (not recorded which). CDR3s include the opening cysteine and the closing phenylalanine or tryptophan. A D gene is named only where the DNA matches it firmly. Some rows mark clone size as missing; the rest say once, few, many or name a class of expanded clone.

>NA|TRBJ2-3|TRBV3-1|TRBD2
CASSQVAWTSGGDTQYF
TGTGCCAGCAGCCAAGTGGCGTGGACTAGCGGGGGAGATACGCAGTATTTT
>NA|TRBJ2-3|TRBV29-1|NA
CSVEGDSGTSTDTQYF
TGCAGCGTTGAAGGTGACAGCGGAACTAGCACAGATACGCAGTATTTT
>few|TRBJ2-2|TRBV9|TRBD2
CASSGRQLAGVTGELFF
TGTGCCAGCAGCGGAAGACAACTAGCGGGAGTAACCGGGGAGCTGTTTTTT
>few|TRBJ1-5|TRBV3-1|NA
CASSQAHGGQPQHF
TGTGCCAGCAGCCAAGCTCACGGTGGTCAGCCCCAGCATTTT
>NA|TRBJ2-2|TRBV4-1|TRBD2
CASSQDRLAGIPGELFF
TGCGCCAGCAGCCAAGATAGACTAGCGGGGATCCCCGGGGAGCTGTTTTTT
>few|TRBJ2-3|TRBV20-1|NA
CSAAQGGDTQYF
TGCAGTGCCGCCCAGGGGGGAGATACGCAGTATTTT
>many|TRBJ2-4|TRBV6-2/TRBV6-3|TRBD1
CASSSGQGLNIQYF
TGTGCCAGCAGTTCAGGACAGGGGTTGAACATTCAGTACTTC
>few|TRBJ2-2|TRBV6-1|TRBD1
CASSEQTGLSGELFF
TGTGCCAGCAGTGAGCAGACAGGGTTGTCCGGGGAGCTGTTTTTT
>NA|TRBJ2-3|TRBV12-3/TRBV12-4|NA
CASSFLVGKGDTDTQYF
TGTGCCAGCAGTTTTTTGGTCGGTAAGGGAGACACAGATACGCAGTATTTT
>NA|TRBJ1-1|TRBV30|NA
CAWSAGLGTEAFF
TGTGCCTGGAGTGCAGGGTTGGGCACTGAAGCTTTCTTT
>many|TRBJ2-1|TRBV12-3/TRBV12-4|NA
CASSLAGGGNEQFF
TGTGCCAGCAGCTTGGCAGGGGGGGGAAATGAGCAGTTCTTC
>NA|TRBJ2-3|TRBV28|TRBD1
CASSLSLTGESTDTQYF
TGTGCCAGCAGTTTGTCCCTGACAGGGGAGAGCACAGATACGCAGTATTTT
>NA|TRBJ2-2|TRBV24-1|NA
CATSEDNTGELFF
TGTGCCACCAGTGAAGACAACACCGGGGAGCTGTTTTTT
>few|TRBJ2-3|TRBV4-2|NA
CASSQEGNPGPVDTQYF
TGTGCCAGCAGCCAAGAGGGGAATCCGGGTCCCGTAGATACGCAGTATTTT
>few|TRBJ2-1|TRBV18|NA
CASSPPDNEQFF
TGTGCCAGCTCACCACCGGACAATGAGCAGTTCTTC
>few|TRBJ1-2|TRBV5-1|NA
CASSLAGALDYGYTF
TGCGCCAGCAGCTTGGCAGGGGCATTGGACTATGGCTACACCTTC
>NA|TRBJ2-3|TRBV20-1|TRBD2
CSAMNERGMTDTQYF
TGCAGTGCTATGAACGAGCGGGGGATGACAGATACGCAGTATTTT
>NA|TRBJ2-1|TRBV29-1|TRBD1
CSVHRDSYNEQFF
TGCAGCGTTCACCGGGACAGTTACAATGAGCAGTTCTTC
>many|TRBJ2-1|TRBV7-6|NA
CASSLGAYNEQFF
TGTGCCAGCAGCTTAGGAGCCTACAATGAGCAGTTCTTC
>NA|TRBJ2-2|TRBV3-1|NA
CASSQGGGANTGELFF
TGTGCCAGCAGCCAAGGAGGCGGCGCGAACACCGGGGAGCTGTTTTTT
>NA|TRBJ1-5|TRBV6-1|NA
CASGGARSNQSQHF
TGTGCCAGCGGGGGCGCGAGGAGCAATCAGTCCCAGCATTTT
>NA|TRBJ1-6|TRBV12-3/TRBV12-4|TRBD1
CASSSTGALHNSPLHF
TGTGCCAGCAGTTCGACAGGGGCCCTCCATAATTCACCCCTCCACTTT
>few|TRBJ2-5|TRBV13|TRBD1
CASRIQGLGETQYF
TGTGCCAGCAGGATACAGGGGCTGGGAGAGACCCAGTACTTC
>NA|TRBJ2-2|TRBV27|TRBD2
CASSLLGLAPNTGELFF
TGTGCCAGCAGTTTATTAGGACTAGCCCCGAACACCGGGGAGCTGTTTTTT
>few|TRBJ2-5|TRBV9|NA
CASSVAPGLAGIQYF
TGTGCCAGCAGCGTAGCCCCAGGACTGGCTGGAATCCAGTACTTC
>NA|TRBJ1-4|TRBV10-3|NA
CAISESWAPNEKLFF
TGTGCCATCAGTGAGTCGTGGGCCCCAAATGAAAAACTGTTTTTT
>NA|TRBJ1-5|TRBV20-1|NA
CSASPRAGEQPQHF
TGCAGTGCTAGTCCTCGGGCAGGGGAGCAGCCCCAGCATTTT
>NA|TRBJ2-1|TRBV28|NA
CASSSLGGPTYNEQFF
TGTGCCAGCAGTTCCCTCGGGGGCCCTACCTACAATGAGCAGTTCTTC
>many|TRBJ1-1|TRBV7-8|NA
CASSFVGGTEAFF
TGTGCCAGCAGCTTCGTCGGGGGCACTGAAGCTTTCTTT
>many|TRBJ2-1|TRBV29-1|TRBD2
CSVEVWGLADNEQFF
TGCAGCGTTGAAGTTTGGGGACTAGCGGACAATGAGCAGTTCTTC
>NA|TRBJ1-1|TRBV5-5|NA
CASSSYYSTGEAFF
TGTGCCAGCAGCTCCTATTACTCTACGGGGGAAGCTTTCTTT
>few|TRBJ2-1|TRBV5-1|NA
CASSLEPGVSYNEQFF
TGCGCCAGCAGCTTGGAACCGGGGGTCTCCTACAATGAGCAGTTCTTC
>NA|TRBJ1-1|TRBV27|NA
CASSLSGGVTEAFF
TGTGCCAGCAGTTTATCTGGGGGGGTCACTGAAGCTTTCTTT
>NA|TRBJ1-6|TRBV20-1|NA
CSAGPGADSPLHF
TGCAGTGCCGGCCCGGGGGCTGATTCACCCCTCCACTTT
>NA|TRBJ1-1|TRBV20-1|TRBD1
CSARMTGGVTEAFF
TGCAGTGCTAGGATGACAGGGGGCGTCACTGAAGCTTTCTTT
>NA|TRBJ2-3|TRBV7-3|NA
CASSLYATSPHGGTQYF
TGTGCCAGCAGCTTATACGCGACTAGTCCCCATGGGGGTACGCAGTATTTT
>NA|TRBJ1-5|TRBV27|NA
CASSFSRNQPQHF
TGTGCCAGCAGTTTTTCCCGCAATCAGCCCCAGCATTTT
>NA|TRBJ1-4|TRBV12-3/TRBV12-4|NA
CASSPYRKEKLFF
TGTGCCAGCAGTCCCTATCGGAAGGAAAAACTGTTTTTT
>NA|TRBJ1-2|TRBV12-3/TRBV12-4|NA
CASSLSTGYGYTF
TGTGCCAGCAGTTTAAGTACGGGCTATGGCTACACCTTC
>many|TRBJ2-3|TRBV29-1|NA
CSVEADLPFTDTQYF
TGCAGCGTTGAAGCGGACTTGCCATTCACAGATACGCAGTATTTT
>NA|TRBJ2-1|TRBV5-6|TRBD1
CASSKTGFDEQFF
TGTGCCAGCAGCAAGACAGGGTTCGATGAGCAGTTCTTC
>NA|TRBJ2-1|TRBV7-3|NA
CASSSYLGARQFF
TGTGCCAGCAGCTCGTATCTGGGAGCGCGGCAGTTCTTC
>NA|TRBJ2-1|TRBV20-1|NA
CSASGIFLGGVAYNEQFF
TGCAGTGCTAGTGGGATTTTTTTAGGGGGAGTGGCCTACAATGAGCAGTTCTTC
>few|TRBJ2-4|TRBV20-1|NA
CSAKSGAGNIQYF
TGCAGTGCCAAATCCGGGGCGGGGAACATTCAGTACTTC
>NA|TRBJ2-3|TRBV2|TRBD2
CASSGGLAFRTDTQYF
TGTGCCAGCAGTGGGGGACTAGCATTTAGGACAGATACGCAGTATTTT
>few|TRBJ1-5|TRBV12-3/TRBV12-4|NA
CASSLQTGFSNQPQHF
TGTGCCAGCAGTCTACAGACCGGGTTTAGCAATCAGCCCCAGCATTTT